What follows are 18 T cell receptor beta chains derived from one specimen sequenced in a study of tumor-infiltrating lymphocytes in localized non-small cell lung cancer (dated by TCRdb to 2020 to 2023). Receptor libraries were prepared by the immunoSEQ multiplex PCR assay. This immuneACCESS table, as held by TCRdb, lists in-frame sequences with V and J called but not all clones. Of the missing ones, under half trace to an unresolved V gene in checked studies; the others have no known cause. In this sample the table shows about 16,000 clones, roughly three quarters of which occur a single time. Together, the top ten hold 9.1% of the sample. Input material: lung tumor tissue. These receptors came from a human donor with non-small cell lung cancer.

This chain joins TRBV4-1 and TRBJ1-2; 11 bases agree with TRBD1. The V gene end was trimmed by 0 bases and the J gene end by 1 base; junction bases not matched to a gene: 1. This CDR3 region has 16 residues. Looked up from germline, CDR1 is MGHRA and CDR2 is YSYEKL. The DNA for the CDR3 is TGCGCCAGCAGCCAAGAGGGGACAGGGGGTAACTATGGCTACACCTTC. It is translated as CASSQEGTGGNYGYTF.

The gene calls are TRBV2 and TRBJ2-5, with 10 bases fitting TRBD2. Looked up from germline, CDR1 is SNHLY and CDR2 is FYNNEI. This CDR3 is 17 amino acids long. V was pared by 4 bases and J by 2 bases, with 10 bases of the junction left unmatched. DNA of the CDR3: TGTGCCAGCAGTGGGCCTGGACTAGCGGACATTCAAGAGACCCAGTACTTC. Translation: CASSGPGLADIQETQYF. Using reference TRBV2 and TRBJ2-5 for the parts outside the CDR3, the full variable domain is EPEVTQTPSHQVTQMGQEVILRCVPISNHLYFYWYRQILGQKVEFLVSFYNNEISEKSEIFDDQFSVERPDGSNFTLKIRSTKLEDSAMYFCASSGPGLADIQETQYFGPGTRLLVL.

CDR3 nucleotides: TGTGCCAGCAGCTTGGGGAGAGAGCCAAACAATGAGCAGTTCTTC. Translating gives CASSLGREPNNEQFF. This chain uses TRBV5-6 with TRBJ2-1; D is unclear. The CDR3 spans 15 residues. Germline CDR1 and CDR2: SGHDT and YYEEEE. The V end lost 0 bases, the J end lost 5 bases, and 12 bases lay between the germline ends. The full variable domain, rest sourced from reference TRBV5-6 and TRBJ2-1, is DAGVTQSPTHLIKTRGQQVTLRCSPKSGHDTVSWYQQALGQGPQFIFQYYEEEERQRGNFPDRFSGHQFPNYSSELNVNALLLGDSALYLCASSLGREPNNEQFFGPGTRLTVL.

By its share, this clone is medium-sized. The same CDR3 is also encoded by other DNA sequences in this sample. The chain couples TRBV19 to TRBJ1-1, with D tentatively TRBD1 (5 bases). The CDR3 consists of 15 residues. Germline V lookup: CDR1 LNHDA, CDR2 SQIVND (reference sequence). Trimming stripped 3 bases from V and 0 bases from J, with 11 bases between. As DNA, the CDR3 is TGTGCCAGTAGTATCGGGGCGACCTTGAACACTGAAGCTTTCTTT. Amino acid sequence: CASSIGATLNTEAFF.

The chain is built from TRBV18 and TRBJ2-5; 7 nucleotides line up with TRBD2. This CDR3 has 15 residues. From germline, CDR1 is KGHSH and CDR2 LQKENI. V gave up 3 bases and J gave up 2 bases; unmatched junction bases: 6. Here the CDR3 reads CASSPLADIQETQYF. DNA of the CDR3: TGTGCCAGCTCACCTCTAGCGGATATACAAGAGACCCAGTACTTC. Looking up the rest from reference TRBV18 and TRBJ2-5 gives the full variable domain: NAGVMQNPRHLVRRRGQEARLRCSPMKGHSHVYWYRQLPEEGLKFMVYLQKENIIDESGMPKERFSAEFPKEGPSILRIQQVVRGDSAAYFCASSPLADIQETQYFGPGTRLLVL.

The rearrangement uses TRBV5-8 and TRBJ1-1; 7 nucleotides match TRBD1. This CDR3 contains 12 residues. Germline CDR1 and CDR2: SGHTS and YDEGEE. The J segment lost 11 bases and the V segment lost 3 bases, leaving 7 bases of the junction unmatched. The CDR3 coding sequence is TGTGCCAGCAGCTGGGGAGACAGGGTCGCTTTCTTT. Translating it yields CASSWGDRVAFF.

The chain employs TRBV28 and TRBJ2-5; a weak D match, TRBD2 (6 bases). The CDR3 runs to 15 residues. V lost 3 bases and J 4 bases, leaving 15 bases between the germline ends. Germline V lookup: CDR1 MDHEN, CDR2 SYDVKM. CDR3 sequence: CASSLRDRRSETQYF. The DNA of the CDR3 is TGTGCCAGCAGTTTGCGGGACCGACGCTCAGAGACCCAGTACTTC.

This clone was seen a handful of times. This CDR3 reads CASSLWGDRTYEQYF. The CDR3 coding sequence is TGTGCCAGCAGCCTATGGGGGGACAGAACCTACGAGCAGTACTTC. V gene TRBV7-9 combines with J gene TRBJ2-7; D might be TRBD1 (7 bases). CDR1 and CDR2 from the germline V gene are SEHNR and FQNEAQ (reference sequence). This CDR3 is 15 amino acids long. Trimming left V 5 bases short and J 2 bases short, with 16 bases between.

For the CDR3, the DNA is TGTGCCAGTACCATCCCCTGGGGGGGGAACACTGAAGCTTTCTTT. It translates to CASTIPWGGNTEAFF. The rearrangement uses TRBV19 and TRBJ1-1; TRBD1 is a possible D gene (5 bases). Per the germline V gene, CDR1 is LNHDA and CDR2 is SQIVND (reference sequence). CDR3 size: 15 residues. Trimming removed 7 bases at V and 1 base at J, with 16 bases between. Full variable domain (rest looked up from reference TRBV19 and TRBJ1-1): DGGITQSPKYLFRKEGQNVTLSCEQNLNHDAMYWYRQDPGQGLRLIYYSQIVNDFQKGDIAEGYSVSREKKESFPLTVTSAQKNPTAFYLCASTIPWGGNTEAFFGQGTRLTVV.

The chain couples TRBV10-2 to TRBJ1-4; D remains unclear. The CDR3 covers 16 residues. CDR1 is WSHSY, CDR2 SAAADI, per germline. The V gene lost 8 bases and the J gene lost 5 bases, with 21 bases spanning the gap. CDR3 sequence reads: CASRGLIVPGNEKLFF. In nucleotides, the CDR3 is TGCGCCAGCCGAGGCCTAATCGTCCCCGGGAATGAAAAACTGTTTTTT.

This clone was detected only once. The chain carries TRBV9 and TRBJ2-3; the match to TRBD2 covers 14 bases. The J segment lost 0 bases and the V segment lost 2 bases, leaving 2 bases of the junction unmatched. The CDR3 loop spans 17 amino acids. Germline lookup yields CDR1 SGDLS and CDR2 YYNGEE. This CDR3 reads CASSVTSGGASTDTQYF. CDR3 DNA sequence: TGTGCCAGCAGCGTGACTAGCGGGGGGGCTAGCACAGATACGCAGTATTTT. Together with reference TRBV9 and TRBJ2-3, the CDR3 gives the full variable domain: DSGVTQTPKHLITATGQRVTLRCSPRSGDLSVYWYQQSLDQGLQFLIQYYNGEERAKGNILERFSAQQFPDLHSELNLSSLELGDSALYFCASSVTSGGASTDTQYFGPGTRLTVL.

The rearrangement links TRBV5-1 to TRBJ2-1; D gene ambiguous. The CDR3 consists of 13 residues. With 3 bases removed from V and 9 bases from J, the gap between germline ends came to 13 bases. Looked up from germline, CDR1 is SGHRS and CDR2 is YFSETQ. CDR3 region: CASSSRPEIEQFF. In nucleotides, the CDR3 is TGCGCCAGCAGCTCAAGACCCGAAATTGAGCAGTTCTTC.

As to this clone: This may be a read error: a much more frequent sequence differs by one nucleotide. V and J are TRBV6-5 and TRBJ1-1, with TRBD1 matching 7 bases. Germline V lookup: CDR1 MNHEY, CDR2 SVGAGI. The V segment lost 5 bases and the J segment 3 bases; nucleotides outside the gene matches: 0. The CDR3 covers 12 residues. The chain's CDR3 is CASSQGDTEAFF. The CDR3 DNA reads as TGTGCCAGCAGTCAGGGGGACACTGAAGCTTTCTTT.

CDR3 DNA sequence: TGTGCCAGCAACCCACGGGGGGGACTGGTGGGCGAGCAGTACTTC. It translates to CASNPRGGLVGEQYF. V gene TRBV9 combines with J gene TRBJ2-7; TRBD2 agrees at 8 bases. V gave up 6 bases and J gave up 6 bases; unmatched junction bases: 14. Germline CDR1 reads SGDLS; CDR2 reads YYNGEE. This CDR3 has 15 amino acids.

The gene calls are TRBV5-1 and TRBJ2-5; the match to TRBD2 covers 7 bases. The CDR3 extends over 14 amino acids. CDR1 and CDR2 (germline): SGHRS, YFSETQ. V was clipped by 4 bases and J by 1 base; unmatched bases: 4. The CDR3 DNA follows: TGCGCCAGCAGCCCCGGGACTATCCAAGAGACCCAGTACTTC. Translation: CASSPGTIQETQYF.

The rearrangement joins TRBV18 to TRBJ2-2; D may be TRBD2 (5 bases). Germline V CDR1 and CDR2: KGHSH, LQKENI. CDR3 length: 15 residues. Trimming left V 10 bases short and J 0 bases short, with 15 bases between. CDR3 nucleotide sequence: TGTGCCACCATCCAATCCGGGACGAACACCGGGGAGCTGTTTTTT. This sequence encodes CATIQSGTNTGELFF. The full variable domain, its missing parts supplied by reference TRBV18 and TRBJ2-2, is NAGVMQNPRHLVRRRGQEARLRCSPMKGHSHVYWYRQLPEEGLKFMVYLQKENIIDESGMPKERFSAEFPKEGPSILRIQQVVRGDSAAYFCATIQSGTNTGELFFGEGSRLTVL.

The genes are TRBV2 and TRBJ2-4; no reliable D call. Trimming removed 1 base from V and 6 bases from J, with 7 bases in between. Germline V gene sequence: CDR1 SNHLY, CDR2 FYNNEI. The CDR3 length is 13 residues. The CDR3 loop is CASSEGGANIQYF. The DNA of the CDR3 is TGTGCCAGCAGTGAAGGTGGAGCAAACATTCAGTACTTC.

Concerning this clone: The junction departs from germline at one end; a sequencing error may be responsible. V and J are TRBV11-2 and TRBJ1-3, with a tentative D call TRBD1 (5 bases). CDR1 is SGHAT, CDR2 FQNNGV, per germline. The CDR3 contains 16 residues. The CDR3 nucleotides read TGTGCCAGCAGCTTAATATTACAGGTCTCTCGAAACACCATATATTTT. It specifies CASSLILQVSRNTIYF.